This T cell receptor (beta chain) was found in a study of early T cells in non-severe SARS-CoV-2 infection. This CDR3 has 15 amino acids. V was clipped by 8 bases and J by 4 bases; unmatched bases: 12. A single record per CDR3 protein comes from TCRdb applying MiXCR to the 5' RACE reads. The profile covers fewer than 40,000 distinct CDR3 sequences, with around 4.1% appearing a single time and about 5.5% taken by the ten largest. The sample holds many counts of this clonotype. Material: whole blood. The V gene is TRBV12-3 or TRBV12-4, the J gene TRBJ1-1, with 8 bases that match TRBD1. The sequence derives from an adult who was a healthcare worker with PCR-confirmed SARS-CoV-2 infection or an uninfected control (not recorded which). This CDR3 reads CASDGQGGGGTEAFF. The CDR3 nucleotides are TGTGCCAGCGACGGACAGGGTGGTGGCGGCACTGAAGCTTTCTTT.